The rows below give T cell receptor beta chains drawn from one sample of a study of OX40 agonist ivuxolimab in advanced cancers. Sequencing used immunoSEQ multiplex PCR; TCRdb keeps in-frame clones, though not all of them. Of around 45,000 clones listed, over 70% are singletons. Sequencing used CD4+ or CD8+ T cells sorted from blood, obtained in a trial of the OX40 agonist ivuxolimab. The receptor set was obtained from an adult with an advanced solid tumor such as melanoma, head and neck, liver or kidney cancer. CDR3s leave out the opening cysteine and the closing phenylalanine or tryptophan.

>TRBV2
ASSWSEGTEAF
>TRBV14
ASSQDLLAGVNEQY
>TRBV7-2
ASSAGHTDTQY
>TRBV6-1
ASSTGQLQETQY
>TRBV11-2
ASSTPSGRVYEQY
>TRBV6-1
ASSEDGGMNTEAF
>TRBV19
ASSIKLAYSYEQY
>TRBV19
ASSPQGSYYNEQF
>TRBV6-1
ASSDAHYGDYEQY
>TRBV9
ASSASGPSYNEQF
>TRBV28
ASSPPLRAPEAF
>TRBV30
AWGDRAFLIA
>TRBV5-4
AKSLGTNNEQF
>TRBV7-9
ASSTGSEQF
>TRBV29-1
SVAPGETQY
>TRBV2
ASSGETGRNGYT
>TRBV6-5
ASSGQGTTEAF
>TRBV4-1
ASSHAPGQGAHEQY
>TRBV11-2
ASSLVPTSGTLKQY
>TRBV9
ASSAPPGTGGTEAF
>TRBV2
ASIHGHLTDTQY
>TRBV27
ASSLRLSGTDTQY
>TRBV30
AWSGYSGTDNTGELF
>TRBV18
ASSPLRTGLDYGYT
>TRBV18
ASSLPGANVLT
>TRBV6-5
ASSYVGAETQY
>TRBV27
ASSLFGAGGRGYEQY
>TRBV19
ASFGPRAGTEAF
>TRBV28
ASSLQGRSTEAF
>TRBV28
ASTRTRGAF
>TRBV7-8
ASSLSANGEQY
>TRBV11-2
ASSLGRSSQPQH
>TRBV10-3
AISERGAGADTQY
>TRBV28
ASKIAGDQETQY
>TRBV11-2
ASSFGFGNTEAF
>TRBV29-1
SVARTIEQF
>TRBV5-4
ASSLSGGQGATNEKLF
>TRBV9
ASSIRTPSSYNEQF
>TRBV10-2
ASRGQGWNTEAF
>TRBV2
ASIGQESNYGYT
>TRBV28
ASRDDRGSHEQY
>TRBV6-5
ASSYTGQVYTQY
>TRBV6-6
ASSYSGSTTDTQY
>TRBV4-3
ASSQEWGDTLH
>TRBV5-1
ASSLEGSPNTEAF
>TRBV10-1
ASRPKWDTGELF
>TRBV11-3
ASSLGPVDSSSYEQY
>TRBV7-8
ASSQRLAGGLTNPYEQY
>TRBV7-9
ASSLEGLENEKLF
>TRBV27
ASSFGTAYEQY
>TRBV7-3
ASSRASGTDTQY
>TRBV15
ATSREQEAYGYT
>TRBV5-1
ASSPGYEGASGYT
>TRBV11-2
ASSSRTSGRSEQY